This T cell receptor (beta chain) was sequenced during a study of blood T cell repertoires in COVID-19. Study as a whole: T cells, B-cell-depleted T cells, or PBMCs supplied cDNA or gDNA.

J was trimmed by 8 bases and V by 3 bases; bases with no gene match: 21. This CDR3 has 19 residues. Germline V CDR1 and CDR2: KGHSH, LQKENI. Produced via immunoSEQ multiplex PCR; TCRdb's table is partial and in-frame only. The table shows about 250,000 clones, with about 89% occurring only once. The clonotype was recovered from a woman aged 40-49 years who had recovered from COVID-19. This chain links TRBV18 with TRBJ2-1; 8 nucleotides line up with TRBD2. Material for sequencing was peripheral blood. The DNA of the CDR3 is TGTGCCAGCTCACCGAACCCCCTTGTTTTTCAAACGGGAGGGGATGAGCAGTTCTTC. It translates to CASSPNPLVFQTGGDEQFF.